This T cell receptor beta chain came from a study of cytomegalovirus exposure and HLA in healthy donors. This PCR relied on a set of 60 Vbeta primers and 13 Jbeta primers. Assay used: immunoSEQ multiplex PCR; TCRdb lists only in-frame clones, some missing. This table holds over 150,000 clones, roughly four fifths found once. The count of this clone is one. V lost 10 bases to trimming and J lost 7 bases; unmatched junction nucleotides: 8. CDR3 size: 12 residues. Per germline, CDR1 ENHRY and CDR2 SYGVKD. The sequence came from a woman between 25 and 40 years old in good health and CMV-seropositive. Source material: PBMCs. The gene calls are TRBV10-3 and TRBJ2-7, with TRBD2 matching over 9 bases. In nucleotides, the CDR3 is TGTGCCACTAAGCGGGGGGCGGAGGAGCAGTACTTC. Translating gives CATKRGAEEQYF.